Sequencing of this T cell receptor (beta chain) was carried out in a study of T-cell memory formation after mild COVID-19. A single record per CDR3 protein comes from TCRdb applying MiXCR to the 5' RACE reads. The sample consists of hundreds of thousands of distinct CDR3 sequences, about a sixth of them appearing once. Looked up from germline, CDR1 is SGHVS and CDR2 is FQNEAQ. V was trimmed by 6 bases and J by 6 bases, leaving 13 bases between them. The CDR3 runs to 13 residues. Many counts were recorded for this clonotype. Sequences were obtained from PBMCs or a T cell subset sorted from them (not recorded which). The receptor was derived from a man younger than 35 who had mild COVID-19 (a few samples of this study predate the infection). Cell type and time point are not known. The chain links TRBV7-8 to TRBJ2-3, with D perhaps TRBD1 (5 bases). The CDR3 region is CASRNRFADTQYF. CDR3 sequence (DNA): TGTGCCAGCAGGAACAGGTTCGCTGATACGCAGTATTTT.